The entry below describes one T cell receptor (beta chain). Produced via immunoSEQ multiplex PCR; TCRdb's table is partial and in-frame only. Seen here are tens of thousands of clones, around 84% observed once, and the top ten hold roughly 8%. This entry is derived from a study of OX40 agonist ivuxolimab in advanced cancers. The CDR3 consists of 16 residues. V dropped 5 bases and J dropped 2 bases, with 19 bases sitting between them. Looked up from germline, CDR1 is MDHEN and CDR2 is SYDVKM. The material sequenced was CD4+ or CD8+ T cells sorted from blood, taken in a trial of the OX40 agonist ivuxolimab. This TCR derives from an adult with an advanced solid tumor such as melanoma, head and neck, liver or kidney cancer. The J gene is TRBJ2-7, the V gene TRBV28; D perhaps matches TRBD1 (5 bases). The chain's CDR3 is CASSRRKDTGPYEQYF. CDR3 coding DNA: TGTGCCAGCAGTCGGCGAAAGGACACCGGCCCCTACGAGCAGTACTTC.